Shown below are 11 T cell receptor beta chains from a single sample sequenced in a study of cytomegalovirus exposure and HLA in healthy donors. TCRdb's copy holds only in-frame clones and misses some; the assay was immunoSEQ multiplex PCR. Of 150,000 to 180,000 clones in the sample, around nine tenths are singletons; the top ten hold around 22%. Sequencing used PBMCs. Receptors were obtained from a man between 18 and 29 years old in good health and CMV-seropositive.

V gene TRBV6-1 combines with J gene TRBJ1-1, with 7 nucleotides matching TRBD1. The V and J ends lost 8 bases and 5 bases, in that order; junction bases with no gene match: 8. The CDR3 contains 13 residues. The germline V gene encodes CDR1 MNHNS and CDR2 SASEGT. CDR3 region: CASGGVRGTEAFF. The CDR3 nucleotides are TGTGCCAGCGGAGGGGTCAGGGGGACTGAAGCTTTCTTT.

The rearrangement uses TRBV7-2 and TRBJ2-7, with TRBD1 matching 9 bases. The CDR3 covers 16 residues. The V gene's germline CDR1 is SGHTA and CDR2 FQGNSA. The junction had 3 bases not matched to a gene; V was cut back by 0 bases and J by 0 bases. In DNA, the CDR3 is TGTGCCAGCAGCTTAGCGTCGACAGGGGGCTCCTACGAGCAGTACTTC. Protein product: CASSLASTGGSYEQYF.

This clone was recorded a few times. The chain uses TRBV15 and TRBJ1-1, with no clear D. Trimming took 5 bases from V and 3 from J, leaving 16 bases between them. CDR1 and CDR2 from the germline V gene are LNHNV and YYDKDF (reference sequence). The CDR3 covers 15 residues. This CDR3 reads CATSGGGVWDTEAFF. CDR3 DNA sequence: TGTGCCACCAGCGGCGGCGGGGTTTGGGACACTGAAGCTTTCTTT. Together with reference TRBV15 and TRBJ1-1, the CDR3 gives the full variable domain: DAMVIQNPRYQVTQFGKPVTLSCSQTLNHNVMYWYQQKSSQAPKLLFHYYDKDFNNEADTPDNFQSRRPNTSFCFLDIRSPGLGDTAMYLCATSGGGVWDTEAFFGQGTRLTVV.

CDR3 sequence reads: CASGEGGEQYF. CDR3 DNA: TGTGCCAGCGGGGAGGGGGGCGAGCAGTACTTC. The chain combines TRBV6-5 with TRBJ2-7; D possibly corresponds to TRBD2 (7 bases). V lost 8 bases to trimming and J lost 6 bases, with 11 bases between them. CDR1 and CDR2 from the germline V gene are MNHEY and SVGAGI. The CDR3 consists of 11 residues.

The rearrangement joins TRBV7-2 to TRBJ1-4; maybe TRBD1 (5 bases). CDR1 is SGHTA and CDR2 is FQGNSA in the germline V gene. The CDR3 is 14 residues long. The germline V and J ends were trimmed by 5 bases and 2 bases, with 9 bases remaining between them. CDR3 sequence (DNA): TGTGCCAGCAGCCCCAGACAGACTAATGAAAAACTGTTTTTT. Protein sequence: CASSPRQTNEKLFF. The full variable domain, its missing parts supplied by reference TRBV7-2 and TRBJ1-4, is GAGVSQSPSNKVTEKGKDVELRCDPISGHTALYWYRQSLGQGLEFLIYFQGNSAPDKSGLPSDRFSAERTGGSVSTLTIQRTQQEDSAVYLCASSPRQTNEKLFFGSGTQLSVL.

The chain has TRBV11-2 and TRBJ2-7; no clear D gene. The CDR3 sequence is 13 residues long. Germline CDR1 SGHAT, CDR2 FQNNGV. Trimming pared 2 bases from V and 3 bases from J, leaving 8 bases between. The CDR3, as DNA: TGTGCCAGCAGCTTAACCTTACTCTACGAGCAGTACTTC. As protein: CASSLTLLYEQYF.

The chain links TRBV7-8 to TRBJ2-6; 14 bases align to TRBD2. CDR3 size: 19 residues. The junction had 5 bases not matched to a gene; V was cut back by 4 bases and J by 0 bases. Germline assignment: CDR1 SGHVS and CDR2 FQNEAQ. CDR3 coding DNA: TGTGCCAGCAGCTACGGACTAGCGGGAGGCACCTCTGGGGCCAACGTCCTGACTTTC. Translating it yields CASSYGLAGGTSGANVLTF.

This chain joins TRBV29-1 and TRBJ2-3; TRBD2 agrees at 15 bases. The CDR3 contains 19 residues. The germline CDR1 and CDR2 sequences are SQVTM and ANQGSEA. V gave up 5 bases and J gave up 4 bases; unmatched junction bases: 16. CDR3 amino acids: CSVQQGLAGGVYMADTQYF. The CDR3 DNA sequence: TGCAGCGTTCAGCAGGGACTAGCGGGAGGAGTGTATATGGCAGATACGCAGTATTTT.

This sequence joins TRBV18 and TRBJ2-3, with 9 bases lining up with TRBD2. Germline V gives CDR1 KGHSH, CDR2 LQKENI. J lost 2 bases, V lost 1 base, and 4 bases had no gene match. The CDR3 runs to 16 residues. CDR3 residues: CASSPLLAGDTDTQYF. The CDR3 coding sequence is TGTGCCAGCTCACCACTTTTAGCGGGGGACACAGATACGCAGTATTTT.

The rearrangement joins TRBV7-2 to TRBJ2-3, with D uncertain. V shed 3 bases and J shed 0 bases, with 19 bases lying between them. Looked up from germline, CDR1 is SGHTA and CDR2 is FQGNSA. The length of the CDR3 is 18 residues. The chain's CDR3 is CASSFWASPTVSTDTQYF. CDR3 in DNA: TGTGCCAGCAGCTTTTGGGCAAGCCCCACCGTCAGCACAGATACGCAGTATTTT.

This chain connects TRBV28 to TRBJ1-4; TRBD1 is a possible D gene (6 bases). This CDR3 region has 14 residues. The ends were cut back, 7 bases at V and 8 bases at J, with 17 bases in the middle. The V gene's germline CDR1 is MDHEN and CDR2 SYDVKM. The CDR3 region is CASTLTGRGEKLFF. The CDR3 nucleotides are TGTGCCAGCACCCTCACAGGGCGCGGGGAAAAACTGTTTTTT.